This T cell receptor beta chain was obtained from a study of blood T cell repertoires in COVID-19. Whole-study context: The analysed material was cDNA or gDNA that came from T cells, B-cell-depleted T cells, or PBMCs.

This CDR3 region has 16 residues. The V segment lost 2 bases and the J segment 0 bases; nucleotides outside the gene matches: 3. Germline lookup yields CDR1 MNHEY and CDR2 SMNVEV (reference sequence). In the original analysis: Scientists estimated how many nucleated cells there were by amplifying reference gene primers. The assay was immunoSEQ multiplex PCR, and TCRdb's table has in-frame clones only and misses some. V and J calls and clone size are as listed in that table; D and trimming were resolved from the DNA. The sample yields under 200,000 clones, about 80% seen once. This chain connects TRBV27 to TRBJ1-1; 10 nucleotides agree with TRBD1. The TCR was taken from a man between 70 and 80 years old who had recovered from COVID-19. Sequenced input: peripheral blood. The CDR3: CASSLTGQGMNTEAFF. Written as DNA, the CDR3 is TGTGCCAGCAGTTTAACGGGACAGGGGATGAACACTGAAGCTTTCTTT.